These 24 T cell receptor beta chains were sequenced from one sample in a study of T-cell reconstitution after alpha-beta-depleted transplantation in children. TCRbeta library preparation incorporated unique molecular identifiers. TCRdb re-analysed the PCR reads in MiXCR, keeping a single row per CDR3 protein. Of more than 300,000 distinct CDR3 sequences in the sample, 15% to 20% are singletons; the top ten hold 35% to 50%. This material consisted of PBMCs, mostly from graft donor cells, taken 360 days after TCRalphabeta/CD19-depleted stem cell transplant. All receptors derive from a male patient aged 2 to 9 who had a stem cell transplant for acute lymphoblastic leukemia, so the T cells may come from the graft donor.

This clonotype has a handful of counts. This chain links TRBV29-1 with TRBJ2-7; 8 nucleotides agree with TRBD2. This CDR3 spans 14 amino acids. Germline assignment: CDR1 SQVTM and CDR2 ANQGSEA. V dropped 7 bases and J dropped 2; count of bases not matched to a gene: 10. This CDR3 reads CSASLHSGTYEQYF. In nucleotides, the CDR3 is TGCAGCGCTTCCTTACATAGCGGGACCTACGAGCAGTACTTC.

In this sample, this clonotype turned up a few times. The rearrangement uses TRBV30 and TRBJ2-3, with 7 positions matching TRBD2. Trimming at V came to 0 bases and at J to 8 bases, leaving 5 bases not matched to a gene. The length of the CDR3 is 13 residues. Germline loops: CDR1 GTSNPN, CDR2 SVGIG (reference sequence). CDR3 amino acids: CAWSVERGGTQYF. CDR3 DNA: TGTGCCTGGAGTGTCGAGCGGGGAGGTACGCAGTATTTT.

The table lists this clonotype with a few counts. CDR3 nucleotide sequence: TGTGCCAGCAGTTACGGCGGGACAGGGAAGGAAAAACTGTTTTTT. Its protein is CASSYGGTGKEKLFF. The chain combines TRBV6-5 with TRBJ1-4; TRBD1 aligns across 9 bases. V was clipped by 2 bases and J by 8 bases; unmatched bases: 6. The germline gives CDR1 MNHEY, CDR2 SVGAGI. CDR3 size: 15 residues.

Only a few counts were recorded for this clonotype. The chain links TRBV12-3 or TRBV12-4 to TRBJ1-4; 9 bases align to TRBD1. The J segment lost 1 base and the V segment lost 6 bases, leaving 9 bases of the junction unmatched. CDR3 length equals 17 residues. The CDR3 protein is CASSLRQGVETNEKLFF. The CDR3 DNA follows: TGTGCCAGCAGCCTGAGACAGGGGGTGGAAACTAATGAAAAACTGTTTTTT.

J is TRBJ2-7 and V is TRBV4-2; D is uncertain. V was pared by 3 bases and J by 12 bases, with 15 bases between. The CDR3 length is 12 residues. Germline assignment: CDR1 LGHNA and CDR2 YNFKEQ. As DNA, the CDR3 is TGTGCCAGCAGCCAGGTCCCCTCGCGTATGTACTTC. Protein product: CASSQVPSRMYF.

In this sample, this clonotype turned up many times. The chain recombines TRBV13 with TRBJ2-1; D is possibly TRBD1 (6 bases). The CDR3 is made up of 17 amino acids. V lost 5 bases and J 3 bases, leaving 20 bases between the germline ends. In germline, CDR1 is PRHDT, CDR2 FYEKMQ (reference sequence). CDR3 in DNA: TGTGCCAGCAGCCGAACTTCAGGGGTGTCCCTCTACAATGAGCAGTTCTTC. Amino acid sequence: CASSRTSGVSLYNEQFF.

CDR3: CASSQHPGYEETQYF. The CDR3 region has the DNA TGTGCCAGCAGCCAGCATCCCGGTTATGAAGAGACCCAGTACTTC. This chain connects TRBV4-2 to TRBJ2-5; no clear D. Trimming cost V 3 bases and J 3 bases, with 14 bases left between them. The V gene's germline CDR1 is LGHNA and CDR2 YNFKEQ. The CDR3 contains 15 residues.

This clonotype was counted between two and nine times. The chain is built from TRBV4-1 and TRBJ2-2; 7 bases are shared with TRBD2. The V gene end was trimmed by 1 base and the J gene end by 0 bases; junction bases not matched to a gene: 2. From germline, CDR1 is MGHRA and CDR2 YSYEKL. This CDR3 comprises 16 residues. This CDR3 reads CASSQALAANTGELFF. The CDR3 DNA follows: TGCGCCAGCAGCCAAGCCCTAGCGGCGAACACCGGGGAGCTGTTTTTT.

This clonotype was seen more than once but under ten times. The CDR3, as DNA: TGTGCCAGCAGCTTAGGACCCTTCCCGTACTTC. It is translated as CASSLGPFPYF. The V call is TRBV7-2, the J call TRBJ2-5, with D uncertain. This CDR3 contains 11 residues. Trimming cost V 1 base and J 13 bases, with 10 bases left between them. The V gene's germline CDR1 is SGHTA and CDR2 FQGNSA.

V usage is TRBV4-2 and J usage is TRBJ2-5, with D tentatively TRBD2 (5 bases). Germline CDR1 is LGHNA and CDR2 is YNFKEQ. This CDR3 spans 15 amino acids. The V and J ends lost 4 bases and 1 base respectively, with 13 bases between them. Here the CDR3 DNA reads TGTGCCAGCAGCCTTGCCGAGCGGTCCCAAGAGACCCAGTACTTC. Protein sequence: CASSLAERSQETQYF.

This clonotype was found once. The chain recombines TRBV4-3 with TRBJ2-1; TRBD2 aligns across 8 bases. The CDR3 contains 15 residues. The germline V gene encodes CDR1 LGHNA and CDR2 YSLEER. The J segment lost 7 bases and the V segment lost 0 bases, leaving 5 bases of the junction unmatched. CDR3 sequence (DNA): TGCGCCAGCAGCCAAGATCCCCCGGGAGGGAATGAGCAGTTCTTC. This encodes CASSQDPPGGNEQFF.

A few counts support this clonotype. The chain combines TRBV19 with TRBJ1-5; the D gene is possibly TRBD1 (5 bases). The CDR3 loop spans 14 amino acids. Germline V gene sequence: CDR1 LNHDA, CDR2 SQIVND (reference sequence). V lost 10 bases and J 0 bases, leaving 13 bases between the germline ends. CDR3 in amino acids: CATETQVSNQPQHF. The CDR3 DNA is TGTGCCACCGAAACACAGGTTAGCAATCAGCCCCAGCATTTT.

This clonotype was counted a few times. V usage is TRBV12-3 or TRBV12-4 and J usage is TRBJ2-1, with 13 bases identical to TRBD2. V was clipped by 3 bases and J by 0 bases; unmatched bases: 8. The CDR3 has 19 residues. The CDR3 spells CASSFKGLAGQTSYNEQFF. The CDR3, as DNA: TGTGCCAGCAGTTTTAAGGGACTAGCGGGACAAACCTCCTACAATGAGCAGTTCTTC.

In this sample, this clonotype turned up many times. The CDR3 nucleotides read TGTGCCAGCAGCTTAGCGCCGGCGCGAGCTGTTGGGGATGAGCAGTTCTTC. Translation: CASSLAPARAVGDEQFF. This chain uses TRBV7-9 with TRBJ2-1; D unresolved. V lost 0 bases and J lost 8, with 20 bases in between. The CDR3 sequence is 17 residues long. Germline values: CDR1 SEHNR, CDR2 FQNEAQ (reference sequence).

This clonotype was seen repeatedly, ten times or more. CDR3 protein: CASDHLGVEDTEAFF. The CDR3 nucleotides are TGCGCCAGCGATCATTTGGGGGTAGAGGACACTGAAGCTTTCTTT. The gene calls are TRBV5-1 and TRBJ1-1; possibly TRBD1 for D (5 bases). The germline V and J ends were trimmed by 7 bases and 3 bases, with 19 bases remaining between them. The CDR3 runs 15 residues. The germline V gene encodes CDR1 SGHRS and CDR2 YFSETQ.

V usage is TRBV6-2 or TRBV6-3 and J usage is TRBJ1-4; a weak D match, TRBD1 (6 bases). Trimming shortened V by 2 bases and J by 7 bases, and 14 bases separated the two germline ends. The germline V gene has CDR1 MNHEY and CDR2 SVGEGT. The CDR3 extends over 15 amino acids. In DNA form, the CDR3 reads TGTGCCAGCAGTTACCCAACAGGGAATGGTGAAAAACTGTTTTTT. Protein: CASSYPTGNGEKLFF.

The chain couples TRBV18 to TRBJ2-7; D is uncertain. V lost 5 bases to trimming and J lost 3 bases, with 14 bases between them. CDR1 KGHSH and CDR2 LQKENI come from the germline V gene. The CDR3 loop spans 14 amino acids. The CDR3 DNA sequence: TGTGCCAGCTCAGCAGCCGGGCCGATCTACGAGCAGTACTTC. This gives the protein CASSAAGPIYEQYF.

Only a few counts were recorded for this clonotype. The chain combines TRBV6-1 with TRBJ1-1; D gene ambiguous. Per germline, CDR1 MNHNS and CDR2 SASEGT. CDR3 length: 14 amino acids. Trimming took 3 bases from V and 0 from J, leaving 8 bases between them. The CDR3 sequence: CASSDSALNTEAFF. CDR3 in DNA: TGTGCCAGCAGTGATTCGGCCTTGAACACTGAAGCTTTCTTT.

Many counts were recorded for this clonotype. CDR3 sequence: CASSLDGNYGYTF. In nucleotides, the CDR3 is TGCGCCAGCAGCTTGGACGGGAACTATGGCTACACCTTC. The chain couples TRBV5-1 to TRBJ1-2; D is unresolved. The CDR3 contains 13 residues. V shed 0 bases and J shed 2 bases, with 5 bases lying between them. From germline, CDR1 is SGHRS and CDR2 YFSETQ.

V is TRBV5-1 and J is TRBJ2-1, with 11 bases matching TRBD2. CDR1 SGHRS and CDR2 YFSETQ come from the germline V gene. Trimming took 0 bases from V and 3 from J; bases not matched to a gene: 17. The CDR3 is 21 amino acids. The CDR3 is CASSLGALAGARSTNYNEQFF. The DNA for the CDR3 is TGCGCCAGCAGCTTGGGGGCACTAGCGGGAGCCAGAAGTACGAACTACAATGAGCAGTTCTTC. Combining the CDR3 with reference TRBV5-1 and TRBJ2-1 gives the whole variable domain KAGVTQTPRYLIKTRGQQVTLSCSPISGHRSVSWYQQTPGQGLQFLFEYFSETQRNKGNFPGRFSGRQFSNSRSEMNVSTLELGDSALYLCASSLGALAGARSTNYNEQFFGPGTRLTVL.

This chain links TRBV4-1 with TRBJ2-7; possible D gene TRBD1, 6 bases. Per germline, CDR1 MGHRA and CDR2 YSYEKL. V shed 4 bases and J shed 7 bases, with 17 bases lying between them. The CDR3 is made up of 14 amino acids. The chain's CDR3 is CASSLGSGVEEQYF. The CDR3 DNA is TGCGCCAGCAGCCTCGGATCAGGGGTGGAAGAGCAGTACTTC.

This clonotype was seen a handful of times. The rearrangement joins TRBV6-1 to TRBJ2-7; D gene ambiguous. CDR1 and CDR2 from the germline V gene are MNHNS and SASEGT. This CDR3 is 10 amino acids long. V was clipped by 8 bases and J by 0 bases, with 2 bases between them. In DNA, the CDR3 is TGTGCCAGCGACTCCTACGAGCAGTACTTC. Translating gives CASDSYEQYF.

V gene TRBV12-3 or TRBV12-4 combines with J gene TRBJ2-3; 12 bases match TRBD2. The CDR3 covers 15 residues. J was trimmed by 0 bases and V by 7 bases; bases with no gene match: 2. The CDR3 loop is CASKGTSGSTDTQYF. CDR3 in DNA: TGTGCCAGCAAGGGGACTAGCGGGAGCACAGATACGCAGTATTTT.

V usage is TRBV6-2 or TRBV6-3 and J usage is TRBJ2-1; 7 bases agree with TRBD2. The CDR3 sequence is 17 residues long. Trimming removed 3 bases from V and 1 base from J; junction bases left unmatched: 9. Germline values: CDR1 MNHEY, CDR2 SVGEGT. The CDR3 nucleotides are TGTGCCAGCAGTTATCCGAGCGGGACCCCTTCCTACAATGAGCAGTTCTTC. Protein product: CASSYPSGTPSYNEQFF.